This T cell receptor (beta chain) was captured by sequencing in a study of cytomegalovirus exposure and HLA in healthy donors. Study outcomes and limitations: A likely sequencing artifact accounted for one observed cluster of highly shared sequence variants. According to a later analysis, most TCR beta chains associated with CMV appeared HLA-restricted. Previously analyzed data showed that most TCR beta V segments were productive at a frequency of about 87% or about 30%.

This clone turned up a few times. Its cognate antigen is unknown. Primers included in the PCR were 60 Vbeta and 13 Jbeta primers. Produced via immunoSEQ multiplex PCR; TCRdb's table is partial and in-frame only. The top ten clones hold around 1% of a sample with under 150,000 clones, more than 75% of them seen once. This TCR was recovered from a male donor in good health and CMV-seronegative. Sequencing input: PBMCs.

CDR3 sequence reads: CASSMTGLNTEAFF. In DNA form, the CDR3 reads TGTGCCAGCAGTATGACAGGTTTGAACACTGAAGCTTTCTTT. This chain links TRBV6-5 with TRBJ1-1, with D tentatively TRBD1 (6 bases). V was pared by 5 bases and J by 0 bases, with 10 bases between. The CDR3 runs to 14 residues. Germline V CDR1 and CDR2: MNHEY, SVGAGI.